Listed here are 20 T cell receptor beta chains from one sample, sequenced in a study of cytomegalovirus exposure and HLA in healthy donors. PCR employed 60 Vbeta and 13 Jbeta primers. Sequencing was performed with immunoSEQ multiplex PCR; in TCRdb, only in-frame clones are kept and a portion is missing. Here the sample spans around 140,000 clones, about 80% being singletons. Input material: PBMCs. Receptors were obtained from a female donor in good health and CMV-seronegative.

This clone was found a few times. This chain links TRBV9 with TRBJ1-3, with D unresolved. Trimming removed 0 bases at V and 6 bases at J, with 10 bases between. The length of the CDR3 is 14 residues. Germline CDR1 is SGDLS and CDR2 is YYNGEE. The CDR3, as DNA: TGTGCCAGCAGCGTAGTCGGGAACGAAAACACCATATATTTT. This gives the protein CASSVVGNENTIYF.

J is TRBJ1-5 and V is TRBV19; TRBD1 is a possible D gene (5 bases). Between the trimmed V and J ends, which lost 2 bases and 0 bases, there was a span of 11 bases. This CDR3 spans 16 amino acids. The germline gives CDR1 LNHDA, CDR2 SQIVND (reference sequence). The CDR3: CASSISGGISNQPQHF. In DNA, the CDR3 is TGTGCCAGTAGTATATCGGGGGGTATTAGCAATCAGCCCCAGCATTTT. Filled out from reference TRBV19 and TRBJ1-5, the complete variable domain reads DGGITQSPKYLFRKEGQNVTLSCEQNLNHDAMYWYRQDPGQGLRLIYYSQIVNDFQKGDIAEGYSVSREKKESFPLTVTSAQKNPTAFYLCASSISGGISNQPQHFGDGTRLSIL.

This chain joins TRBV29-1 and TRBJ2-3, with 8 bases that match TRBD1. The CDR3 has 15 amino acids. After removal of 6 bases from V and 0 bases from J, the junction contained 8 bases not matched to a gene. Per germline, CDR1 SQVTM and CDR2 ANQGSEA. The chain's CDR3 is CSVPPDRASTDTQYF. Written as DNA, the CDR3 is TGCAGCGTACCCCCGGACAGGGCTAGCACAGATACGCAGTATTTT.

The V call is TRBV27, the J call TRBJ1-2, with 8 bases that match TRBD1. In germline, CDR1 is MNHEY, CDR2 SMNVEV (reference sequence). This CDR3 has 16 amino acids. V shed 6 bases and J 7 bases; nucleotides not matched to a gene: 16. The chain's CDR3 is CASSFLGQVSIAGYTF. DNA of the CDR3: TGTGCCAGCAGCTTTCTGGGACAGGTTTCTATAGCTGGCTACACCTTC.

CDR3 sequence (DNA): TGTGCCAGCAGCTTGGTAACGGGTCGGGACACTGAAGCTTTCTTT. Its protein product is CASSLVTGRDTEAFF. This chain joins TRBV5-6 and TRBJ1-1; D not certain. Germline CDR1 SGHDT, CDR2 YYEEEE. This CDR3 is built from 15 residues. V lost 0 bases, J lost 3 bases, and 12 bases lay in between.

A few counts support this clone. This chain's CDR3 is CAWEVGGWGNEQFF. The CDR3 DNA reads TGTGCCTGGGAGGTCGGCGGGTGGGGCAATGAGCAGTTCTTC. The chain is built from TRBV30 and TRBJ2-1; D possibly corresponds to TRBD2 (5 bases). Germline V gene sequence: CDR1 GTSNPN, CDR2 SVGIG (reference sequence). Trimming shortened V by 5 bases and J by 6 bases, and 17 bases separated the two germline ends. The CDR3 runs 14 residues.

V usage is TRBV9 and J usage is TRBJ2-1, with 8 bases lining up with TRBD2. With V trimmed by 4 bases and J by 5 bases, 14 bases remained unmatched. The germline gives CDR1 SGDLS, CDR2 YYNGEE. This CDR3 comprises 17 residues. DNA of the CDR3: TGTGCCAGCAGCTCGTTTCCCTCGGGGGGGGGACACAATGAGCAGTTCTTC. It yields the protein CASSSFPSGGGHNEQFF.

This sequence joins TRBV4-1 and TRBJ2-1, with TRBD2 matching over 10 bases. J gave up 7 bases and V 4 bases, and 13 bases lay outside the gene matches. The CDR3 runs 17 residues. Per germline, CDR1 MGHRA and CDR2 YSYEKL. The CDR3 protein is CASSPALLAGGGNEQFF. CDR3 coding DNA: TGCGCCAGCAGCCCAGCCCTCTTAGCGGGGGGTGGGAATGAGCAGTTCTTC.

This clone was picked up one time. The chain recombines TRBV2 with TRBJ2-1; 10 bases are a match to TRBD2. With 3 bases clipped from V and 12 bases from J, the junction kept 5 bases outside the gene matches. The germline gives CDR1 SNHLY, CDR2 FYNNEI. The CDR3 is 13 amino acids. In DNA form, the CDR3 reads TGTGCCAGCAGTGACAGCGGGAGGGTTCCGCAGTTCTTC. This encodes CASSDSGRVPQFF.

J is TRBJ2-5 and V is TRBV27; the D gene is possibly TRBD1 (5 bases). Trimming shortened V by 4 bases and J by 8 bases, and 14 bases separated the two germline ends. Germline lookup yields CDR1 MNHEY and CDR2 SMNVEV (reference sequence). This CDR3 has 13 residues. CDR3 nucleotide sequence: TGTGCCAGCAGTTCTACTACTGGACAAACCCAGTACTTC. Its translation is CASSSTTGQTQYF.

V gene TRBV7-3 combines with J gene TRBJ2-5; 8 nucleotides line up with TRBD2. CDR1 and CDR2 (germline): SGHTA, FQGTGA. CDR3 length: 15 amino acids. V dropped 5 bases and J dropped 4; count of bases not matched to a gene: 9. As DNA, the CDR3 is TGTGCCAGCAGCCGTAACGGGGGGGCCGGAGAGACCCAGTACTTC. Its protein product is CASSRNGGAGETQYF.

This chain uses TRBV2 with TRBJ2-5; D is possibly TRBD1 (6 bases). The CDR3 is made up of 15 amino acids. V was shortened by 4 bases and J by 5 bases, with 17 bases between the two germline ends. Looked up from germline, CDR1 is SNHLY and CDR2 is FYNNEI. In nucleotides, the CDR3 is TGTGCCAGCAGTGGTACCCCGGGACAAGGGGAGACCCAGTACTTC. Protein: CASSGTPGQGETQYF.

This chain uses TRBV7-9 with TRBJ1-2; D ambiguous. From germline, CDR1 is SEHNR and CDR2 FQNEAQ (reference sequence). The CDR3 totals 13 residues. The V end was cut by 1 base, the J end by 4 bases, with 7 bases between. The CDR3 nucleotides read TGTGCCAGCAGCTTAGAACAGTCCTATGGCTACACCTTC. This encodes CASSLEQSYGYTF.

The chain carries TRBV7-9 and TRBJ2-1, with TRBD1 identical over 8 bases. The CDR3 is made up of 19 amino acids. Germline loops: CDR1 SEHNR, CDR2 FQNEAQ (reference sequence). Germline trimming cut 3 bases from V and 4 bases from J; bases unmatched to any gene: 17. CDR3 residues: CASSFSKILTGGSYNEQFF. CDR3 coding DNA: TGTGCCAGCAGCTTCTCAAAGATTCTTACAGGGGGATCATACAATGAGCAGTTCTTC.

The rearrangement uses TRBV13 and TRBJ2-7; the match to TRBD2 covers 13 bases. CDR3 length: 16 amino acids. Germline V gives CDR1 PRHDT, CDR2 FYEKMQ (reference sequence). J gave up 6 bases and V 3 bases, and 8 bases lay outside the gene matches. For the CDR3, the DNA is TGTGCCAGCAGCTTCACCGGACTAGCGGGGGACTCCGAGCAGTACTTC. The encoded protein is CASSFTGLAGDSEQYF. Variable domain in full (rest from reference TRBV13 and TRBJ2-7): AAGVIQSPRHLIKEKRETATLKCYPIPRHDTVYWYQQGPGQDPQFLISFYEKMQSDKGSIPDRFSAQQFSDYHSELNMSSLELGDSALYFCASSFTGLAGDSEQYFGPGTRLTVT.

This chain connects TRBV29-1 to TRBJ2-2, with a possible D match to TRBD1 (5 bases). The germline CDR1 and CDR2 sequences are SQVTM and ANQGSEA. Deletions cut 3 bases from V and 7 bases from J, with 12 bases between. The CDR3 is made up of 13 amino acids. In nucleotides, the CDR3 is TGCAGCGTTGACCTTCAGGGTAGCGGGGAGCTGTTTTTT. Translated, it gives CSVDLQGSGELFF.

This chain uses TRBV19 with TRBJ2-5, with D tentatively TRBD2 (5 bases). From germline, CDR1 is LNHDA and CDR2 SQIVND (reference sequence). This CDR3 is built from 14 residues. V lost 7 bases, J lost 5 bases, and 17 bases lay in between. The CDR3 DNA reads as TGTGCCAGTAAGGTCCACGGCGGCGGGGAGACCCAGTACTTC. Translated, it gives CASKVHGGGETQYF.

V gene TRBV4-1 combines with J gene TRBJ1-2, with 8 bases matching TRBD1. The CDR3 length is 16 residues. V lost 4 bases to trimming and J lost 8 bases; unmatched junction nucleotides: 15. CDR1 is MGHRA, CDR2 YSYEKL, per germline. CDR3 loop: CASSPSIGQGSEGYTF. CDR3 nucleotides: TGCGCCAGCAGCCCCTCAATTGGACAGGGTTCAGAGGGCTACACCTTC.

Details on this clone: One junction end does not reproduce the germline sequence, and a read error may be involved. The chain links TRBV5-6 to TRBJ1-2; perhaps TRBD1 as D (5 bases). The CDR3 covers 14 residues. CDR1 is SGHDT, CDR2 YYEEEE, per germline. The CDR3 is CASSLNGGLYGYPF. CDR3 sequence (DNA): TGTGCCAGCAGCTTGAATGGGGGACTTTATGGCTACCCCTTC.

This chain joins TRBV6-6 and TRBJ1-2; a weak D match, TRBD1 (6 bases). Trimming shortened V by 2 bases and J by 4 bases, and 11 bases separated the two germline ends. There are 14 residues in the CDR3. Germline CDR1 MNHNY, CDR2 SVGAGI (reference sequence). The CDR3 DNA reads as TGTGCCAGCAGTTACGTTGGGGGCACCTATGGCTACACCTTC. Amino acids: CASSYVGGTYGYTF.